What follows are 18 T cell receptor beta chains derived from one specimen sequenced in a study of T cells in women clearing cervical HPV infection. Profiling relied on immunoSEQ multiplex PCR, and the TCRdb table lists in-frame clones only, not all of them. Across approximately 31,000 clones, the top ten clones capture under 5% of the sample. Sequencing was done on a sample of blood buffy coat. The receptors were sampled from a woman aged 18-70 years with a cervical HPV16 infection that either progressed to CIN3+ or cleared (not recorded which).

In the case of this clone: The read terminates 3 residues ahead of where the CDR3 ends, so the germline J gene completes it. The V gene is TRBV7-2, the J gene TRBJ1-3; TRBD1 is a possible D gene (6 bases). CDR3 length: 14 amino acids. The V gene's germline CDR1 is SGHTA and CDR2 FQGNSA. V was clipped by 3 bases and J by 4 bases, with 10 bases between them. CDR3 DNA, as far as it was read: TGTGCCAGCAGCTTTCAGGGGACGGGAAACACC. This translates into CASSFQGTGNT. In full, the CDR3 is CASSFQGTGNTIYF.

A word on this clone: The read ends 3 residues before the CDR3 terminus; that terminus is restored from the germline J gene. V gene TRBV6-2 or TRBV6-3 combines with J gene TRBJ2-5; possibly TRBD2 for D (6 bases). The CDR3 is 15 amino acids. Deletions cut 2 bases from V and 5 bases from J, with 15 bases between. Germline CDR1 reads MNHEY; CDR2 reads SVGEGT. CDR3 sequence: CASSYGGDLSETQYF. Incomplete CDR3 DNA: TGTGCCAGCAGTTACGGAGGGGACTTGTCGGAGACC.

The covered CDR3 bases are TGTGCCTGGAGTGTACAACAGGGGGGCAATCAGCCC. This codes for CAWSVQQGGNQP. The entire CDR3 reads CAWSVQQGGNQPQHF. The genes are TRBV30 and TRBJ1-5; 8 nucleotides line up with TRBD1. Coverage ceases 3 residues before the CDR3 finishes, and the germline J gene fills in the end. This CDR3 spans 15 amino acids. CDR1 and CDR2 (germline): GTSNPN, SVGIG (reference sequence). V dropped 0 bases and J dropped 2; count of bases not matched to a gene: 3.

A note on this clone: Read coverage stops 3 residues before the CDR3 terminus; the germline J gene supplies the remainder. V and J are TRBV19 and TRBJ1-1; weak D call: TRBD1 (5 bases). The CDR3 totals 13 residues. CDR1 LNHDA and CDR2 SQIVND come from the germline V gene (reference sequence). V lost 7 bases to trimming and J lost 1 base, with 10 bases between them. CDR3 DNA, as far as it was read: TGTGCCAGTAACGCGGGGGGGAACACTGAA. This translates into CASNAGGNTE. The CDR3 reads in full as CASNAGGNTEAFF.

A note on this clone: With the read ending 3 residues before the CDR3 end, the germline J gene is used to fill in that end. The chain employs TRBV10-3 and TRBJ2-7; weak D call: TRBD1 (6 bases). This CDR3 region has 14 residues. With 3 bases removed from V and 0 bases from J, the gap between germline ends came to 9 bases. Germline assignment: CDR1 ENHRY and CDR2 SYGVKD. CDR3 region: CAISDWDNSYEQYF. The DNA read from the CDR3 is TGTGCCATCAGTGACTGGGACAACTCCTACGAG.

About this clone itself: The read falls 3 residues short of the CDR3 end, and the missing part is taken from the germline J gene. The chain employs TRBV7-3 and TRBJ2-1; D unresolved. Trimming pared 5 bases from V and 4 bases from J, leaving 9 bases between. The CDR3 runs 13 residues. Germline-derived CDR1 and CDR2 are SGHTA and FQGTGA. Here the CDR3 reads CASSPSQYNEQFF. Incomplete CDR3 DNA: TGTGCCAGCAGCCCCTCCCAGTACAATGAG.

About this clone itself: The read finishes 3 residues shy of the CDR3 end, and the germline J gene is used to complete it. Within the sample, other DNA sequences also encode this same CDR3. This chain connects TRBV6-2 or TRBV6-3 to TRBJ2-3; 13 positions match TRBD2. This CDR3 is 16 amino acids long. The germline V gene has CDR1 MNHEY and CDR2 SVGEGT. The trim removed 6 bases at V and 4 bases at J, leaving 7 bases unmatched. The CDR3 sequence: CASSYGLAGVPDTQYF. The sequenced part of the CDR3 DNA is TGTGCCAGCAGCTACGGACTAGCGGGGGTGCCAGATACG.

As for this clone: The read ends 3 residues early relative to the CDR3; the germline J gene fills the gap. This chain links TRBV5-1 with TRBJ1-4, with a tentative D call TRBD1 (5 bases). The germline gives CDR1 SGHRS, CDR2 YFSETQ. Trimming cost V 0 bases and J 8 bases, with 11 bases left between them. The CDR3 covers 14 residues. The sequenced CDR3 bases are TGCGCCAGCAGCTTGGGGACATCGGCCGAAAAA. This translates into CASSLGTSAEK. The CDR3, in full, reads CASSLGTSAEKLFF.

On this clone itself: The read ends 3 residues shy of where the CDR3 ends; the end is completed using the germline J gene. The J gene is TRBJ2-5, the V gene TRBV6-1; 10 bases line up with TRBD2. Germline assignment: CDR1 MNHNS and CDR2 SASEGT. The V gene end was trimmed by 0 bases and the J gene end by 4 bases; junction bases not matched to a gene: 2. The CDR3 length is 15 residues. Partial CDR3 DNA: TGTGCCAGCAGTGAAGCAGCGGGGGGGCCAGAGACC. Amino acid sequence: CASSEAAGGPET. The CDR3 reads in full as CASSEAAGGPETQYF.

Details on this clone: The missing CDR3 end, 3 residues past where the read stops, is filled in from the germline J gene. V gene TRBV5-1 combines with J gene TRBJ2-2; the D gene is possibly TRBD1 (7 bases). V lost 5 bases, J lost 0 bases, and 17 bases lay in between. This CDR3 has 17 amino acids. CDR1 is SGHRS, CDR2 YFSETQ, per germline. The CDR3 bases that were read are TGCGCCAGCAGAATGCGGGGACAGAAAGCGAACACCGGGGAG. It yields the protein CASRMRGQKANTGE. The complete CDR3 sequence is CASRMRGQKANTGELFF.

Points on this clone: Read data end 3 residues before the CDR3 end; the end is taken from the germline J gene. V usage is TRBV7-6 and J usage is TRBJ2-5; D gene ambiguous. The CDR3 spans 13 residues. Trimming stripped 4 bases from V and 1 base from J, with 7 bases between. In germline, CDR1 is SGHVS, CDR2 FNYEAQ. The CDR3 here is CASSSSLQETQYF. The sequenced part of the CDR3 DNA is TGTGCCAGCAGCTCCTCTCTCCAAGAGACC.

Points on this clone: The missing CDR3 end, 3 residues past where the read stops, is filled in from the germline J gene. The chain has TRBV6-1 and TRBJ1-5, with D possibly being TRBD1 (5 bases). CDR3 size: 14 residues. The germline V and J ends were trimmed by 2 bases and 5 bases, with 10 bases remaining between them. Germline lookup yields CDR1 MNHNS and CDR2 SASEGT. The CDR3 here is CASSEQQVYQPQHF. The sequenced CDR3 bases are TGTGCCAGCAGTGAACAACAGGTCTATCAGCCC.

Worth noting for this clone: Read coverage stops 3 residues before the CDR3 terminus; the germline J gene supplies the remainder. This rearrangement joins TRBV20-1 to TRBJ1-6; 7 bases align to TRBD1. Trimming cost V 6 bases and J 7 bases; bases outside gene matches: 12. Looked up from germline, CDR1 is DFQATT and CDR2 is SNEGSKA (reference sequence). The CDR3 is 15 residues long. CDR3: CSAESWGQQNSPLHF. Incomplete CDR3 DNA: TGCAGTGCGGAGAGCTGGGGACAGCAAAATTCACCC.

Remarks on this clone: The read is 3 residues too short to cover the CDR3 end, so that end is filled in from the germline J gene. The chain recombines TRBV20-1 with TRBJ2-5; D call uncertain. Germline assignment: CDR1 DFQATT and CDR2 SNEGSKA (reference sequence). Trimming took off 1 base at V and 4 bases at J, with 13 bases between the two ends. The CDR3 consists of 14 residues. The CDR3 loop is CSARGYFPVETQYF. The CDR3 bases that were read are TGCAGTGCTAGAGGGTATTTTCCGGTAGAGACC.

With respect to this clone: The DNA ends 3 residues before the CDR3 does, and the rest of the CDR3 is filled in from the germline J gene. V is TRBV5-6 and J is TRBJ1-2, with TRBD1 matching over 9 bases. Germline V gene lookup returns CDR1 SGHDT and CDR2 YYEEEE. The length of the CDR3 is 14 residues. The part of the CDR3 DNA that was read is TGTGCCAGCAGCCCAAAGACAGGGGGAAGGGGC. Amino acid sequence: CASSPKTGGRG. In full, the CDR3 reads CASSPKTGGRGYTF.

This CDR3 is CASSLAPQGLNSPLHF. The sequenced part of the CDR3 DNA is TGCGCCAGCAGCTTGGCCCCACAGGGGTTAAATTCACCC. The V and J genes are TRBV5-1 and TRBJ1-6; 7 bases agree with TRBD1. The read comes to an end 3 residues before the CDR3 does, leaving the germline J gene to fill in the end. Germline V gene sequence: CDR1 SGHRS, CDR2 YFSETQ. Germline trimming cut 0 bases from V and 7 bases from J; bases unmatched to any gene: 7. The CDR3 loop spans 16 amino acids.

CDR3: CASVRDTYYNEQFF. The covered CDR3 bases are TGTGCCAGCGTACGGGACACCTACTACAATGAG. The genes are TRBV6-2 or TRBV6-3 and TRBJ2-1; D is perhaps TRBD1 (6 bases). The read terminates 3 residues ahead of where the CDR3 ends, so the germline J gene completes it. The CDR3 runs to 14 residues. Germline V gene lookup returns CDR1 MNHEY and CDR2 SVGEGT. V was clipped by 8 bases and J by 3 bases, with 14 bases between them.

A remark on this clone: The CDR3 goes on 3 residues after the read ends, and that part is filled in from the germline J gene. The V and J genes are TRBV2 and TRBJ2-7; 8 bases align to TRBD2. V trimming: 6 bases; J trimming: 4 bases; junction bases outside the gene matches: 11. This CDR3 contains 15 residues. From germline, CDR1 is SNHLY and CDR2 FYNNEI. Partial CDR3 DNA: TGTGCCAGCAGGGAGATAGCGGGACCAGTTTACGAG. Protein sequence: CASREIAGPVYE. The entire CDR3 reads CASREIAGPVYEQYF.